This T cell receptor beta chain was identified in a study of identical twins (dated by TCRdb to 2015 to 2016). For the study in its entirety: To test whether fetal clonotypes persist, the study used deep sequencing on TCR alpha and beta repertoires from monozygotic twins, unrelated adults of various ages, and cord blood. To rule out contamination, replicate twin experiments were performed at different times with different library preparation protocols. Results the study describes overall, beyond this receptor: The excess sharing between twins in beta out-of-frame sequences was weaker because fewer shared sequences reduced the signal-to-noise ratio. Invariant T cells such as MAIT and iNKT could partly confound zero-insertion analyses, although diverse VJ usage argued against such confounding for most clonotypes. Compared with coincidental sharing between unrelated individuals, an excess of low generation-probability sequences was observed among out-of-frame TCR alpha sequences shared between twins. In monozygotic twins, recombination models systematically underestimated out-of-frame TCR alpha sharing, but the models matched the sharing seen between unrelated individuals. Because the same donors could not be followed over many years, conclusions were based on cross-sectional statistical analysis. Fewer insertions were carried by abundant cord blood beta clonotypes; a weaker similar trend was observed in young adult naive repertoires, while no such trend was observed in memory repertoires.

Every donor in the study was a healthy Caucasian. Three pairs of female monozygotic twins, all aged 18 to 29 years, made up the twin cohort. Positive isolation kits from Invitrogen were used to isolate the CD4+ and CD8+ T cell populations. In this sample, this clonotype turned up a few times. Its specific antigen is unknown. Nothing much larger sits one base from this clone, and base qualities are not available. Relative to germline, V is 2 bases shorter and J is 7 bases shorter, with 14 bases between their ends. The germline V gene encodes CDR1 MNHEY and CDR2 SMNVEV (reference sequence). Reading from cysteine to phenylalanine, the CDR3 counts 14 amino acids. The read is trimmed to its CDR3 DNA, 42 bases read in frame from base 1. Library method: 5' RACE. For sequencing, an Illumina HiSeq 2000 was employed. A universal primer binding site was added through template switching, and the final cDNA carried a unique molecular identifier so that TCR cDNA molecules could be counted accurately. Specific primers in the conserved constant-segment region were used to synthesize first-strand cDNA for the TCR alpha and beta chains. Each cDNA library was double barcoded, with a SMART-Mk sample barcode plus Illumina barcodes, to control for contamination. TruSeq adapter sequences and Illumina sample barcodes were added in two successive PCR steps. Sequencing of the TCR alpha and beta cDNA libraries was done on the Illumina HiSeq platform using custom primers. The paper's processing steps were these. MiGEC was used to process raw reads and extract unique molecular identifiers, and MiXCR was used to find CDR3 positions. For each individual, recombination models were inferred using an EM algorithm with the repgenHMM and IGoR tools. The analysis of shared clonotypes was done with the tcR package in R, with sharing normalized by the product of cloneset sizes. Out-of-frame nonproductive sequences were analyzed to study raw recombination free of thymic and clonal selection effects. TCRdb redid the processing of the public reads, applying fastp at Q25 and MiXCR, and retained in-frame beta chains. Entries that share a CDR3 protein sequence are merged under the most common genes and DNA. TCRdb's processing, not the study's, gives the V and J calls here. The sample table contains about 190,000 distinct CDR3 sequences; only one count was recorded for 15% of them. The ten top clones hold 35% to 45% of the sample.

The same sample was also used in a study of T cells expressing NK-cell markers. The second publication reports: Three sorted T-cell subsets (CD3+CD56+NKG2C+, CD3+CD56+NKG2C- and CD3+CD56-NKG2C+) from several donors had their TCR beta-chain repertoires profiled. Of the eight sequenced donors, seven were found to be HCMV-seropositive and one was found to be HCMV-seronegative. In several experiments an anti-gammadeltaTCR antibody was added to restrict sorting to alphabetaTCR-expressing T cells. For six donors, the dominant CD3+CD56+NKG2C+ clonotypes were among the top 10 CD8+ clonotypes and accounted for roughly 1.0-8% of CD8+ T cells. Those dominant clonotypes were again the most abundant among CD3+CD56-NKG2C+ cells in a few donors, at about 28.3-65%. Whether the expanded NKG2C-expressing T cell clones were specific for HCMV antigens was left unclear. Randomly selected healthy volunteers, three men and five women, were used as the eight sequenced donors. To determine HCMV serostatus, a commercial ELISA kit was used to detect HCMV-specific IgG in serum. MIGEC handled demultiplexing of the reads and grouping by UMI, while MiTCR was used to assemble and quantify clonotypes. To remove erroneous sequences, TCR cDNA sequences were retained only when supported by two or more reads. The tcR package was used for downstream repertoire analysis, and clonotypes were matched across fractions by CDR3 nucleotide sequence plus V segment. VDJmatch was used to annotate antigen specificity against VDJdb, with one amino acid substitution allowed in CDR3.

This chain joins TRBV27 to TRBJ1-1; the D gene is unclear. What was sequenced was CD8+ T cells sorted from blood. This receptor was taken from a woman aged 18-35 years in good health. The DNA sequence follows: TGTGCCAGCAGTTTAATCGAGGGATCGGGTGAAGCTTTCTTT. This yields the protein CASSLIEGSGEAFF.